This TCR beta chain was sequenced for a study of T cell responses to AZD1222 COVID-19 vaccine. The study's findings and limits: At study baseline, merely over 5 AZD1222 recipients were seropositive.

Comments on this clone: What it binds is unknown.

Trimming left V 1 base short and J 8 bases short, with 14 bases between. There are 15 residues in the CDR3. Germline loops: CDR1 LNHNV, CDR2 YYDKDF (reference sequence). Libraries were prepared by immunoSEQ multiplex PCR; TCRdb keeps only in-frame clonotypes and omits some of them. The sample carries some 250,000 clones, around 92% recorded once. This sequence originates from an adult who received the AZD1222 COVID-19 vaccine. The specimen was peripheral blood, collected 28 days after the second AZD1222 dose. The chain links TRBV15 to TRBJ1-4; D call uncertain. The CDR3 DNA follows: TGTGCCACCAGCAGAGGCGCAGCCGTGAGAGAAAAACTGTTTTTT. Protein product: CATSRGAAVREKLFF.